This T cell receptor (beta chain) was observed in a study of blood T cell repertoires in COVID-19. The CDR3 loop spans 15 amino acids. From germline, CDR1 is SEHNR and CDR2 FQNEAQ (reference sequence). The V and J ends lost 2 bases and 1 base respectively, with 11 bases between them. Measured with immunoSEQ multiplex PCR; TCRdb has only the in-frame clones, and not every one. The sample carries some 140,000 clones, about 80% recorded once. The table lists this clone with many counts. The TCR originated in a woman aged 55-70 years with acute or convalescent COVID-19. Sequencing was performed on peripheral blood. This chain uses TRBV7-9 with TRBJ1-1; D perhaps matches TRBD1 (6 bases). CDR3 sequence (DNA): TGTGCCAGCAGCTTAATACTGGGGGCGAACACTGAAGCTTTCTTT. Residues: CASSLILGANTEAFF. Filled out from reference TRBV7-9 and TRBJ1-1, the complete variable domain reads DTGVSQNPRHKITKRGQNVTFRCDPISEHNRLYWYRQTLGQGPEFLTYFQNEAQLEKSRLLSDRFSAERPKGSFSTLEIQRTEQGDSAMYLCASSLILGANTEAFFGQGTRLTVV.